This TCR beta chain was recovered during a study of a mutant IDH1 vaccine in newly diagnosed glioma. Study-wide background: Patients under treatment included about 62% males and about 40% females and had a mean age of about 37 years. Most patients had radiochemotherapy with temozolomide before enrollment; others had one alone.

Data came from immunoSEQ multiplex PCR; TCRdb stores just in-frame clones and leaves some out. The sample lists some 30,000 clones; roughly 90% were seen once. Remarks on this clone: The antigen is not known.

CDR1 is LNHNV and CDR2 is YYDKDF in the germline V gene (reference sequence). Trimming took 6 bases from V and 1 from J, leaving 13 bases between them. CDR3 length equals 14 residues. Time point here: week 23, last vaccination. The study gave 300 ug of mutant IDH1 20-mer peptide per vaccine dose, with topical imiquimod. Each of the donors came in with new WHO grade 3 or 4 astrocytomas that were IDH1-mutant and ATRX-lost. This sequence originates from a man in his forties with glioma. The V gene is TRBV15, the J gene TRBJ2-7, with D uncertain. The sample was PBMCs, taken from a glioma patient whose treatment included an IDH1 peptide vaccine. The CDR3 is CATRMDQGSYEQYF. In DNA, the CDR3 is TGTGCCACCAGAATGGACCAAGGGTCCTACGAGCAGTACTTC. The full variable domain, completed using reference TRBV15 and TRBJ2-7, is DAMVIQNPRYQVTQFGKPVTLSCSQTLNHNVMYWYQQKSSQAPKLLFHYYDKDFNNEADTPDNFQSRRPNTSFCFLDIRSPGLGDTAMYLCATRMDQGSYEQYFGPGTRLTVT.